The T cell receptor beta chain under discussion was sequenced for a study of T-cell memory formation after mild COVID-19. Study as a whole: Across donors, TCR clusters were largely donor specific.

Researchers used 5'RACE with constant-segment primers to make TCR alpha and TCR beta cDNA libraries that carry sample barcodes and UMIs. In TCRdb, the 5' RACE reads were re-called with MiXCR into one record per CDR3 protein. The top ten clones hold about a fifth of a sample with approximately 260,000 distinct CDR3 sequences, about a sixth of them seen once. Comment on this clonotype: The antigen is undetermined.

V dropped 4 bases and J dropped 5 bases, with 15 bases sitting between them. Germline V gene lookup returns CDR1 MGHRA and CDR2 YSYEKL. This CDR3 has 14 residues. Study conclusions and caveats: Contracting clones from day 15 to 85 showed balanced CD4/CD8; later expanders favored CD4+.

The TCR sequence derives from a man younger than 35 who had mild COVID-19 (a few samples of this study predate the infection). Cell type and time point are not known. The chain recombines TRBV4-1 with TRBJ2-7, with D tentatively TRBD2 (6 bases). The sample consisted of PBMCs or a T cell subset sorted from them (not recorded which). The CDR3 protein is CASSPGRGNDEQYF. The CDR3 region has the DNA TGCGCCAGCAGCCCGGGACGGGGGAATGACGAGCAGTACTTC.